This TCR beta chain derives from a study of Ad26.COV2.S vaccination and SARS-CoV-2 variants. Across the study: Into the muscle, Ad26.COV2.S was dosed once or twice, 56 days apart.

Study conclusions and caveats: In TCR breadth and depth analyses, total T cell responses may have been underestimated.

This clone was observed a single time. Its antigen is not identified. This table comes from immunoSEQ multiplex PCR, and its TCRdb copy is limited to in-frame clones, with some not included. The profile shows around 310,000 clones, roughly 90% of them singletons. Germline V gene lookup returns CDR1 MNHEY and CDR2 SMNVEV (reference sequence). V was clipped by 6 bases and J by 5 bases, with 13 bases between them. CDR3 length equals 13 residues. Treatment in this sample: around 19 received Ad26.COV2.S at low or high dose, single or two shots; roughly five received placebo; per-sample allocation not given. Repertoires come from day 63 after the first vaccine or placebo injection.

The receptor was isolated from a person between 18 and 65 years old who received the Ad26.COV2.S COVID-19 vaccine or a placebo. The specimen comprised peripheral blood, sampled in a trial of Ad26.COV2.S vaccine versus placebo. This chain uses TRBV27 with TRBJ2-5, with a possible D match to TRBD2 (5 bases). The CDR3 sequence: CASSLIGVETQYF. In DNA, the CDR3 is TGTGCCAGCAGCCTTATCGGGGTGGAGACCCAGTACTTC.